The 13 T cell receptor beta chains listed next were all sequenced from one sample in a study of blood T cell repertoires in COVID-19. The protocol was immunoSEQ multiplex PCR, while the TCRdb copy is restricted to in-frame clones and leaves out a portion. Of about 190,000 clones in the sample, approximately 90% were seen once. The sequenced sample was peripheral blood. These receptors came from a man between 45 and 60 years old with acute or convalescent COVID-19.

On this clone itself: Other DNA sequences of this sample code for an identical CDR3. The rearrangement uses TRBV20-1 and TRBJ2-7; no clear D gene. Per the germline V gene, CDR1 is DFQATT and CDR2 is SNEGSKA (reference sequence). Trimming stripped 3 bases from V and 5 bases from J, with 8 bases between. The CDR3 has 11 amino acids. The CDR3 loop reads CSASSGHEQYF. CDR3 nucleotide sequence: TGCAGTGCTAGTAGTGGGCACGAGCAGTACTTC.

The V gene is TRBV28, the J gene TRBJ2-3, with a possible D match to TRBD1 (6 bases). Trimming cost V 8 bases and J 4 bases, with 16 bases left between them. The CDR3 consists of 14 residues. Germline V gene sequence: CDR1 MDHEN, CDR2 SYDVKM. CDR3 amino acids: CASDQGSKADTQYF. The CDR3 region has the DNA TGTGCCAGCGACCAGGGGAGTAAGGCAGATACGCAGTATTTT.

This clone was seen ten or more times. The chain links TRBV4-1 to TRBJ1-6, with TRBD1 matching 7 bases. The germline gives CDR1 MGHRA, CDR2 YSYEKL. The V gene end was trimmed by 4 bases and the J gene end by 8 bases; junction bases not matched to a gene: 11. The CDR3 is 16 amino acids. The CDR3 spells CASSPIGRDSHSPLHF. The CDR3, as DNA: TGCGCCAGCAGCCCGATTGGCCGGGACAGCCATTCACCCCTCCACTTT.

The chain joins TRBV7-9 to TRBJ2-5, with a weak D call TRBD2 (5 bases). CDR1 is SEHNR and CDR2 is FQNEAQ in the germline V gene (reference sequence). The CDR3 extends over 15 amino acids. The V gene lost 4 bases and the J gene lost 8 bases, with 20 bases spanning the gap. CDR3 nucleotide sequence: TGTGCCAGCAGCTCCCGGGTTGGGAGCCCGCGAACCCAGTACTTC. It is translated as CASSSRVGSPRTQYF.

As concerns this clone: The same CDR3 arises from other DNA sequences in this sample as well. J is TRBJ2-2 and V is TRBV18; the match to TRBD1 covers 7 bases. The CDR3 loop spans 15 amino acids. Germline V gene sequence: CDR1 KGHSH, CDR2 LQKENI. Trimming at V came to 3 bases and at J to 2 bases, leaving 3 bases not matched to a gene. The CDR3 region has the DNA TGTGCCAGCTCACCTGGGACAGAAAACACCGGGGAGCTGTTTTTT. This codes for CASSPGTENTGELFF.

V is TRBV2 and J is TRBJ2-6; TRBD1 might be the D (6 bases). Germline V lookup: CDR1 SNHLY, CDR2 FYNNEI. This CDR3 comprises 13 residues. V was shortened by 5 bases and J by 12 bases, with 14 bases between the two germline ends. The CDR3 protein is CASSKRTAPVLTF. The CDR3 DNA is TGTGCCAGCAGTAAAAGGACAGCCCCCGTCCTGACTTTC.

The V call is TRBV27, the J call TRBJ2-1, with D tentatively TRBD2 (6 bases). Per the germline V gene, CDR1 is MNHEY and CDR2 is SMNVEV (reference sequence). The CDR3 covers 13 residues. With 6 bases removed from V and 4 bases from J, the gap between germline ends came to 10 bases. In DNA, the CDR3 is TGTGCCAGCAGGGGGGAGGCGTACAATGAGCAGTTCTTC. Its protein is CASRGEAYNEQFF.

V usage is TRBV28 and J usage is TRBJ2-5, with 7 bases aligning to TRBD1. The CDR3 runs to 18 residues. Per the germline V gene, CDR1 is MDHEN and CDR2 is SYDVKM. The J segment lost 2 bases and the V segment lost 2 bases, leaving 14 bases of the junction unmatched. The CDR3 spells CASSLDHASTGWQETQYF. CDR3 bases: TGTGCCAGCAGTTTAGATCACGCATCGACAGGGTGGCAAGAGACCCAGTACTTC.

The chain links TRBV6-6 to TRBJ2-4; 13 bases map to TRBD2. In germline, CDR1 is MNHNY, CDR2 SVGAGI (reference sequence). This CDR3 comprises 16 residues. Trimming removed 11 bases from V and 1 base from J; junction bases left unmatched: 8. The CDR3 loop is CACSGLAGLAKNIQYF. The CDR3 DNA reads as TGTGCCTGCTCGGGACTAGCGGGACTGGCCAAAAACATTCAGTACTTC.

In DNA, the CDR3 is TGTGCCAGCAGACAATCCGAGGGACACAAGAAAGAGACCCAGTACTTC. As protein: CASRQSEGHKKETQYF. This chain joins TRBV27 and TRBJ2-5; a weak D match, TRBD1 (6 bases). CDR1 is MNHEY and CDR2 is SMNVEV in the germline V gene (reference sequence). This CDR3 spans 16 amino acids. With 6 bases removed from V and 3 bases from J, the gap between germline ends came to 20 bases.

In DNA form, the CDR3 reads TGTGCCACCAGCAGAGTAGAGGGCAATGAGCAGTTCTTC. It is translated as CATSRVEGNEQFF. V and J are TRBV15 and TRBJ2-1, with D tentatively TRBD2 (5 bases). Trimming left V 1 base short and J 6 bases short, with 7 bases between. The CDR3 contains 13 residues. CDR1 LNHNV and CDR2 YYDKDF come from the germline V gene (reference sequence).

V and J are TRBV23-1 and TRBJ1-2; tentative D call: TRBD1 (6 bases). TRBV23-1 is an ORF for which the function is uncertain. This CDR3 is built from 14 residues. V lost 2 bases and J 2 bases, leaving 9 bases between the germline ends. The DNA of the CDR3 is TGCGCCAGCAGTCAACCAGGGGAGAACTATGGCTACACCTTC. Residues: CASSQPGENYGYTF.

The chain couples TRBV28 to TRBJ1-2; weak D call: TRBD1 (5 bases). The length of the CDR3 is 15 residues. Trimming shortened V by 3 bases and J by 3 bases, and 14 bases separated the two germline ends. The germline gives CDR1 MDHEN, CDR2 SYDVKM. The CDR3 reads CASSFPQGLDYGYTF. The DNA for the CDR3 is TGTGCCAGCAGTTTCCCGCAGGGACTCGACTATGGCTACACCTTC.